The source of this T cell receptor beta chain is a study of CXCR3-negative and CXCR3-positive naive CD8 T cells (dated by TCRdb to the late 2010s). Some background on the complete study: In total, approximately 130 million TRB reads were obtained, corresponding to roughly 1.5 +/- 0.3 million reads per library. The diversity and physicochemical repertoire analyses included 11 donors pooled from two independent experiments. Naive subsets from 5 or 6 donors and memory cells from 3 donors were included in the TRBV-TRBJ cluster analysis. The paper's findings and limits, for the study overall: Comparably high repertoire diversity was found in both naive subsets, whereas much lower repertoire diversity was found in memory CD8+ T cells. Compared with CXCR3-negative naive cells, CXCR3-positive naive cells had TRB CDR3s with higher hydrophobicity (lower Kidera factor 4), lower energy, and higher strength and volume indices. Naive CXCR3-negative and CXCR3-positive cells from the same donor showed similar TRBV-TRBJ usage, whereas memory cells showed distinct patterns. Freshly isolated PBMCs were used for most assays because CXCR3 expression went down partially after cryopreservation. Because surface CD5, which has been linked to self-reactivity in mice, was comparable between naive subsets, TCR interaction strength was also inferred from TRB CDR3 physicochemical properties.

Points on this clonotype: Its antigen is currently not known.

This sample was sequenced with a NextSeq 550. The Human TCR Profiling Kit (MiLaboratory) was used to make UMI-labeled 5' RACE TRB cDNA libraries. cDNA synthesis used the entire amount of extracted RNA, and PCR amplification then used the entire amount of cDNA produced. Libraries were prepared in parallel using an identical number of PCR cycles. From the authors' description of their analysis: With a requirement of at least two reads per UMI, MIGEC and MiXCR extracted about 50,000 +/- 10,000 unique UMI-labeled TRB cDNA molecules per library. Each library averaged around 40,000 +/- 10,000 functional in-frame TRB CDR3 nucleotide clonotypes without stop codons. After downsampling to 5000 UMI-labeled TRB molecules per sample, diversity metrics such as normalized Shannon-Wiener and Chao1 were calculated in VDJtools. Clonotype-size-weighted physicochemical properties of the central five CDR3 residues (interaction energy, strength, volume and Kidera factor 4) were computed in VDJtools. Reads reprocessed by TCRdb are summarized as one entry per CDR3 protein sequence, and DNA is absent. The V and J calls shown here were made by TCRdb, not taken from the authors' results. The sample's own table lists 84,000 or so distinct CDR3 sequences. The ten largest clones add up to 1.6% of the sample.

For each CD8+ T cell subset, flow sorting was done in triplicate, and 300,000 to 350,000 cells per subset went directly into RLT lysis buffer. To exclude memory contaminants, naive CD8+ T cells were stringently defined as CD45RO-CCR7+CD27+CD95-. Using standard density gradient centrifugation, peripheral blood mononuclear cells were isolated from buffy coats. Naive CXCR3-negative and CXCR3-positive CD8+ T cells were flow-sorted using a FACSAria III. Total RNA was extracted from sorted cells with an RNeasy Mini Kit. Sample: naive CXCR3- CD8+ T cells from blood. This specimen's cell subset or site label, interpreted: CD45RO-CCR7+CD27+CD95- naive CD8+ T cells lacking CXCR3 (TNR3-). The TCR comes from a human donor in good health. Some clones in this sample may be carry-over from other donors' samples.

The CDR3 corresponds to CASKVELAGVQETQYF. The chain was built from TRBV3-1 and TRBJ2-5; the TCRdb D gene call, TRBD2, has no DNA to confirm it. As encoded in the germline V gene (reference sequence), CDR1 is LGHDT while CDR2 is YNNKEL. Including cysteine and phenylalanine, the CDR3 has 16 amino acids. DNA for this receptor is not on file.